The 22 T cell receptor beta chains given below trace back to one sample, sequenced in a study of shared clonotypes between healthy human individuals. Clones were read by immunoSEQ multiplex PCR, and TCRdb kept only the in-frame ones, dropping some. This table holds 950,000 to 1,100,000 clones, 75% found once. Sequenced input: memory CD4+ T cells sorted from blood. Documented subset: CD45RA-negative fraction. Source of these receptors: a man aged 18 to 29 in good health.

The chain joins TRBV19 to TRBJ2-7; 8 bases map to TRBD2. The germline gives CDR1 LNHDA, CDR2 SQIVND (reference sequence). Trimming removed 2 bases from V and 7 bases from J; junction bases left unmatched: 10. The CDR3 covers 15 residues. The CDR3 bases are TGTGCCAGTAGTATATCAGCGGGAGTAACTAGAGAGCAGTACTTC. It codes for CASSISAGVTREQYF.

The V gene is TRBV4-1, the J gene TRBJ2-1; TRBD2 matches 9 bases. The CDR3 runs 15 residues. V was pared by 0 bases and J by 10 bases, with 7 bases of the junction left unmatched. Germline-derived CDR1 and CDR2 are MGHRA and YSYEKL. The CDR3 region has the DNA TGCGCCAGCAGCCAAGAGGTAGCGGGAGTATCAGAGCAGTTCTTC. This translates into CASSQEVAGVSEQFF.

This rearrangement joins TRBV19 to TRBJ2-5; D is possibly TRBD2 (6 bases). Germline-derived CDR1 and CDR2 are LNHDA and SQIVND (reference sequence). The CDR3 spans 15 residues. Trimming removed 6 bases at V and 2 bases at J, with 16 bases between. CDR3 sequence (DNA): TGTGCCAGTAGCCTACCGGGACTTGGGCAAGAGACCCAGTACTTC. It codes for CASSLPGLGQETQYF.

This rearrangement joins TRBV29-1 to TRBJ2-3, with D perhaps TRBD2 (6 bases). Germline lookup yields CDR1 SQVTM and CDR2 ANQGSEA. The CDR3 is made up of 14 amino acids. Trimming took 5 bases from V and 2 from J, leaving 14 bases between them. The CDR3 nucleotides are TGCAGCGTTCCAGCGGGTGGGGACACAGATACGCAGTATTTT. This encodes CSVPAGGDTDTQYF.

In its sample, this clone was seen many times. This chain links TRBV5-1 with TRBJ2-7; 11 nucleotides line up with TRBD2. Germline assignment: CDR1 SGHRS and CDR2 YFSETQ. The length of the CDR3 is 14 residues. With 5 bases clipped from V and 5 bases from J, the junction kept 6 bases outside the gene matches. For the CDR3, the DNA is TGCGCCAGCAGGGAAACTAGCGGGGGCCACGAGCAGTACTTC. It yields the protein CASRETSGGHEQYF.

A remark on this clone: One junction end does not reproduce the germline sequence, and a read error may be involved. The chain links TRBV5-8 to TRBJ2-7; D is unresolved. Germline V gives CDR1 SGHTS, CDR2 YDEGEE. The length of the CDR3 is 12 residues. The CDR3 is CASSLVQYGQYF. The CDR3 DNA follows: TGTGCCAGCAGCTTGGTCCAGTACGGGCAGTACTTC.

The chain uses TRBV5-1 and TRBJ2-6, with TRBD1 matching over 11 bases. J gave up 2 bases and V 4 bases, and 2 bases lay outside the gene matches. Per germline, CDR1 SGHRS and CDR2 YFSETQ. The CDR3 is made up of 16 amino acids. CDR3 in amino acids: CASSPGQGAGANVLTF. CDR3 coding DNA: TGCGCCAGCAGCCCGGGACAGGGGGCTGGGGCCAACGTCCTGACTTTC.

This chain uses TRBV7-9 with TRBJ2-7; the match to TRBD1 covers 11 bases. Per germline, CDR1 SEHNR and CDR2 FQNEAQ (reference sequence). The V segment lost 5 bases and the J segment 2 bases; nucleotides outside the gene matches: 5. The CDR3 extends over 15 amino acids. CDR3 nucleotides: TGTGCCAGCAGCCGGACAGGGGGCGCAACCTACGAGCAGTACTTC. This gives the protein CASSRTGGATYEQYF.

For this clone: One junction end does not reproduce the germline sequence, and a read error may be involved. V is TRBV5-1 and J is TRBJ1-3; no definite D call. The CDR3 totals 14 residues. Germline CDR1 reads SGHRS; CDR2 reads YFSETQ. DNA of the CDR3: TGTGCCAGCAGCTTTCAGGCCGGTGGAAACACCATATATTTT. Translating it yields CASSFQAGGNTIYF.

The CDR3 region has the DNA TGTGCCAGTAGTATGGAATGGGGGAACACCGGGGAGCTGTTTTTT. Translated, it gives CASSMEWGNTGELFF. The chain has TRBV19 and TRBJ2-2; D is ambiguous. Trimming shortened V by 3 bases and J by 1 base, and 9 bases separated the two germline ends. Germline CDR1 is LNHDA and CDR2 is SQIVND (reference sequence). This CDR3 spans 15 amino acids.

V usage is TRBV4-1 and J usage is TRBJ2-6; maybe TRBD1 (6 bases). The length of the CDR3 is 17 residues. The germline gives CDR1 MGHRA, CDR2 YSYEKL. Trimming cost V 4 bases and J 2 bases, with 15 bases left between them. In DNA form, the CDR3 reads TGCGCCAGCAGCCCGAGGGAAGAGGGGGCTGGGGCCAACGTCCTGACTTTC. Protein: CASSPREEGAGANVLTF.

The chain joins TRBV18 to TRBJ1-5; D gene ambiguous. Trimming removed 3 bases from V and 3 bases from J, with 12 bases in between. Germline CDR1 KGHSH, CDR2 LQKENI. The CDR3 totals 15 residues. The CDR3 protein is CASSPQGLPNQPQHF. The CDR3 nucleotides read TGTGCCAGCTCACCCCAAGGACTTCCCAATCAGCCCCAGCATTTT.

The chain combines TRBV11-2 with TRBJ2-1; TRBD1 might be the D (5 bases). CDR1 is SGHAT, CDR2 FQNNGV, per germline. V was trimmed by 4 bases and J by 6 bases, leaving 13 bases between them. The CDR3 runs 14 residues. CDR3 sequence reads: CASSSTAYLNEQFF. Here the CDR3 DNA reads TGTGCCAGCAGCTCGACAGCTTACCTCAATGAGCAGTTCTTC.

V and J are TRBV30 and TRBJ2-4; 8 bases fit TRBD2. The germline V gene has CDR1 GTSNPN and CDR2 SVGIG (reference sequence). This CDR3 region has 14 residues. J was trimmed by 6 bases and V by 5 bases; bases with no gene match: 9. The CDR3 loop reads CAWGSGLGRNIQYF. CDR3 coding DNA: TGTGCCTGGGGCTCGGGACTAGGAAGAAACATTCAGTACTTC.

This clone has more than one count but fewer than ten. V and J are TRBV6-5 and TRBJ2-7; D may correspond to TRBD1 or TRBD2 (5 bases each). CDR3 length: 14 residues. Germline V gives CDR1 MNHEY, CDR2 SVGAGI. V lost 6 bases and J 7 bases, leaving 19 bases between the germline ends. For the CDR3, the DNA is TGTGCCAGCAGCCCGGGACGAATGTTCGTGGAGCAGTACTTC. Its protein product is CASSPGRMFVEQYF.

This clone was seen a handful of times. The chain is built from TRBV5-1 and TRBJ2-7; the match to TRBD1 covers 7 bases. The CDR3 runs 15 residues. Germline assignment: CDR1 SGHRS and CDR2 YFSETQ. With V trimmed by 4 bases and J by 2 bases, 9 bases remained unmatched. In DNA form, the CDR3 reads TGCGCCAGCAGCCTGGACGGGACAGCGGCCTACGAGCAGTACTTC. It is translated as CASSLDGTAAYEQYF.

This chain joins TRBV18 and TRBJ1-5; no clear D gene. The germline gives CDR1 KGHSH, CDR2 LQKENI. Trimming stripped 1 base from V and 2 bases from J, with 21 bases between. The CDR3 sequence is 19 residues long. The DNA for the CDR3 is TGTGCCAGCTCACCACGGAATAGGCAGGCCGATGGGGGCAATCAGCCCCAGCATTTT. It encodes CASSPRNRQADGGNQPQHF.

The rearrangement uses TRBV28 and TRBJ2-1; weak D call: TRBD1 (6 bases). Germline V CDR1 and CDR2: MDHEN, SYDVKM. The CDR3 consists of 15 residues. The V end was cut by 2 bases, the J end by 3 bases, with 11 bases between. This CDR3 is CASSLTQGNYNEQFF. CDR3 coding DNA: TGTGCCAGCAGTTTAACTCAGGGGAACTACAATGAGCAGTTCTTC. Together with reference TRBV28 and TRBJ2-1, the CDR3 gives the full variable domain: DVKVTQSSRYLVKRTGEKVFLECVQDMDHENMFWYRQDPGLGLRLIYFSYDVKMKEKGDIPEGYSVSREKKERFSLILESASTNQTSMYLCASSLTQGNYNEQFFGPGTRLTVL.

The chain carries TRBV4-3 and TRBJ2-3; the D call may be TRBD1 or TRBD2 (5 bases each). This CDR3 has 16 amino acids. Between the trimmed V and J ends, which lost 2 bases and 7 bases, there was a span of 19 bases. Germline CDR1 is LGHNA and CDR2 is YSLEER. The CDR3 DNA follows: TGCGCCAGCAGCCAACGTAGAGTTAGTGGGGGAAATACGCAGTATTTT. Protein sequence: CASSQRRVSGGNTQYF.

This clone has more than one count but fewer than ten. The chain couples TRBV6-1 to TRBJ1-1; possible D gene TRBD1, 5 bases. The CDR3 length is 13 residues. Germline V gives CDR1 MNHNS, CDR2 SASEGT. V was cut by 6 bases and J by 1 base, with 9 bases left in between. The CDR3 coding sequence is TGTGCCAGCAGGGACACTAAGAACACTGAAGCTTTCTTT. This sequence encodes CASRDTKNTEAFF.

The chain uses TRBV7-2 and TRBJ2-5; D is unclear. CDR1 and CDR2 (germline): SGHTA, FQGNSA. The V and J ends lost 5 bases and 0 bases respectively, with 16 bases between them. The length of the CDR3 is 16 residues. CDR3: CASSNYGRSNQETQYF. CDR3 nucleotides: TGTGCCAGCAGCAACTATGGCAGGTCCAACCAAGAGACCCAGTACTTC. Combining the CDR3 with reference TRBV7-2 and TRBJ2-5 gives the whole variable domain GAGVSQSPSNKVTEKGKDVELRCDPISGHTALYWYRQSLGQGLEFLIYFQGNSAPDKSGLPSDRFSAERTGGSVSTLTIQRTQQEDSAVYLCASSNYGRSNQETQYFGPGTRLLVL.

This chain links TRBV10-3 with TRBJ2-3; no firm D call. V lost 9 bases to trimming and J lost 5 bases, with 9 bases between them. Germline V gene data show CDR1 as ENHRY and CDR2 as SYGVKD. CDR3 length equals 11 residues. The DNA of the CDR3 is TGTGCCATTCGAGACCTAGATACGCAGTATTTT. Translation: CAIRDLDTQYF.